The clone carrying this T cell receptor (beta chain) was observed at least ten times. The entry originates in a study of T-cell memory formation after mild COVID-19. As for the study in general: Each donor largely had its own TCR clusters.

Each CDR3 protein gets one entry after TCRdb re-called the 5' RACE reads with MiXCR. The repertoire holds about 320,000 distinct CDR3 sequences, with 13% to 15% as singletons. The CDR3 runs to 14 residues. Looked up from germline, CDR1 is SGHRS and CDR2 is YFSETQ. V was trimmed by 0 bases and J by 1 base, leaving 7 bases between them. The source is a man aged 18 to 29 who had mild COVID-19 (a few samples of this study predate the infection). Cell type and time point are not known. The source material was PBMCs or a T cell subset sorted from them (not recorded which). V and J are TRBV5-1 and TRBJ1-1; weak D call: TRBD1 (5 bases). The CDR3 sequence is CASSLGDRNTEAFF. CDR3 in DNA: TGCGCCAGCAGCTTGGGTGACAGGAACACTGAAGCTTTCTTT.